What follows describes a single TCR beta chain. TCRdb redid the calling of the 5' RACE reads with MiXCR, one entry per CDR3 protein. The sample holds roughly 480,000 distinct CDR3 sequences, approximately 25% seen once. The data stem from a study of identical twins. The CDR3 has 14 residues. V dropped 2 bases and J dropped 4; count of bases not matched to a gene: 1. Germline CDR1 and CDR2: SGDLS and YYNGEE. These data were likewise used in another study, on T cells expressing NK-cell markers. That paper notes: Of the CD8+ T cell pool in about 6 donors, roughly 1.0-8% was accounted for by dominant NKG2C+ clonotypes.

Sequencing was done on a sample of CD4+ T cells sorted from blood. This sequence joins TRBV9 and TRBJ2-3; the match to TRBD1 covers 10 bases. This clonotype was obtained from a woman between 18 and 29 years old in good health. CDR3 coding DNA: TGTGCCAGCAGCGTTGACAGGGGGCCAGATACGCAGTATTTT. Its translation is CASSVDRGPDTQYF.